This TCR beta chain derives from a study of a mutant IDH1 vaccine in newly diagnosed glioma. Study summary: Administration of eight vaccinations to patients took place in weeks 1, 3, 5, 7, 11, 15, 19, 23. Sex among treated patients split about 62% male, approximately 40% female; mean age was roughly 40 years. Investigators started vaccination 4-6 weeks after radiotherapy alone, or with temozolomide cycles. Whole-study results and caveats: Vaccine-induced immune responses occurred in over 80% of patients.

The V and J ends lost 5 bases and 2 bases respectively, with 12 bases between them. CDR1 and CDR2 from the germline V gene are SEHNR and FQNEAQ (reference sequence). The CDR3 contains 15 residues. The time point is: week 11, during vaccination. Vaccination comprised doses that each held 300 ug of mutant IDH1 20-mer peptide, plus topical imiquimod. As regards this clone: No antigen is known for it.

Sequencing used immunoSEQ multiplex PCR; TCRdb keeps in-frame clones, though not all of them. The data show more than 50,000 clones, with approximately 90% seen just once and less than 2% held by the top ten. The receptor was isolated from a man in his forties with glioma. The sample was PBMCs, taken from a glioma patient whose treatment included an IDH1 peptide vaccine. The gene calls are TRBV7-9 and TRBJ2-2; tentative D call: TRBD1 (5 bases). CDR3 nucleotide sequence: TGTGCCAGCAGCCTCCTTGACAGAAACACCGGGGAGCTGTTTTTT. Its protein product is CASSLLDRNTGELFF.